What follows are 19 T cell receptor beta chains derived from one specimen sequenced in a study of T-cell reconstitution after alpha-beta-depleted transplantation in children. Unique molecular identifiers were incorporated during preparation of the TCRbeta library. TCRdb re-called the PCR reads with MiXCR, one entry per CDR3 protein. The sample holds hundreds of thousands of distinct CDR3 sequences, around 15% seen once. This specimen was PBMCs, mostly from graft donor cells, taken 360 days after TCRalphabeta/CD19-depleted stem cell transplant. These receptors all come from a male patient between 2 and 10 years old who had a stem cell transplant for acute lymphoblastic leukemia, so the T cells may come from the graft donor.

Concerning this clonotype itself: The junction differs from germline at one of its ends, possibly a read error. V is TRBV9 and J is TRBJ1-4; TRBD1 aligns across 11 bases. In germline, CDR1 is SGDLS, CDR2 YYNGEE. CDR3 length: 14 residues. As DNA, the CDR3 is TGTGCCAGCAGCGAAGGAGCCGGGACAGGGGGGCTTCATTTT. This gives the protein CASSEGAGTGGLHF.

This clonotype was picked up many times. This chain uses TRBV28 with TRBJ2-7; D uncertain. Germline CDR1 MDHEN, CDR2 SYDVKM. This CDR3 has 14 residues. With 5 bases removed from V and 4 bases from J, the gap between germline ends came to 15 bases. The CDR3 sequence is CASSEGSLPYEQYF. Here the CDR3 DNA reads TGTGCCAGCAGTGAAGGGTCCCTCCCTTACGAGCAGTACTTC.

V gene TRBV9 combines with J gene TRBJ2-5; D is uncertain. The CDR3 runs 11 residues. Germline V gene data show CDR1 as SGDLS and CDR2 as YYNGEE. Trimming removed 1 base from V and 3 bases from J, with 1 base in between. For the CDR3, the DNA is TGTGCCAGCAGCGTAAAAGAGACCCAGTACTTC. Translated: CASSVKETQYF.

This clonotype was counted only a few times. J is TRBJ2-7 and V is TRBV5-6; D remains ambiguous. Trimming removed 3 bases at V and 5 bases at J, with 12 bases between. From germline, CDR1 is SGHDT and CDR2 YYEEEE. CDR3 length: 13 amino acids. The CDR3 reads CASSSAGIHEQYF. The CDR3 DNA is TGTGCCAGCAGCTCGGCAGGCATTCACGAGCAGTACTTC.

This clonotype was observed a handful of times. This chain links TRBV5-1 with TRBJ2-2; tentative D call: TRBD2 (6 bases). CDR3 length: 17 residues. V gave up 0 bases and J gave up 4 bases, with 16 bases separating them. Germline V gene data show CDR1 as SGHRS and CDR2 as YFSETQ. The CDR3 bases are TGCGCCAGCAGCTTGGAGGGGCGGGGTTCGTTCACCGGGGAGCTGTTTTTT. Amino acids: CASSLEGRGSFTGELFF. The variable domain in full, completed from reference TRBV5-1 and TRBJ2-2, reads KAGVTQTPRYLIKTRGQQVTLSCSPISGHRSVSWYQQTPGQGLQFLFEYFSETQRNKGNFPGRFSGRQFSNSRSEMNVSTLELGDSALYLCASSLEGRGSFTGELFFGEGSRLTVL.

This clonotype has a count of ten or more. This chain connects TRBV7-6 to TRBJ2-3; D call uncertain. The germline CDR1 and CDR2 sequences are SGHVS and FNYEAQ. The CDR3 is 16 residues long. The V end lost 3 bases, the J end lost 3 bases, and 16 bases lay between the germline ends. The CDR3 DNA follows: TGTGCCAGCAGCTTCGAAAGCTACATTGGGACAGATACGCAGTATTTT. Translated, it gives CASSFESYIGTDTQYF. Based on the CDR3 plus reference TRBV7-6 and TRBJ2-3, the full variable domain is GAGVSQSPRYKVTKRGQDVALRCDPISGHVSLYWYRQALGQGPEFLTYFNYEAQQDKSGLPNDRFSAERPEGSISTLTIQRTEQRDSAMYRCASSFESYIGTDTQYFGPGTRLTVL.

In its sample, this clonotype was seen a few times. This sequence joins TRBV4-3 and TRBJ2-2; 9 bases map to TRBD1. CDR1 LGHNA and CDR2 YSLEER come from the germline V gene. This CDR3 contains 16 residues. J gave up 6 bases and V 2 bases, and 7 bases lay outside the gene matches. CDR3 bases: TGCGCCAGCAGCCAATACCCGACAGGGGGGTCCGGGGAGCTGTTTTTT. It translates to CASSQYPTGGSGELFF.

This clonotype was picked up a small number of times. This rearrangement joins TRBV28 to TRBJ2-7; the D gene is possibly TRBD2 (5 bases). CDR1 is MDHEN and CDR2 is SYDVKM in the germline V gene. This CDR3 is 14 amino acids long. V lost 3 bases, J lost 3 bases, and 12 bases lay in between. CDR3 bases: TGTGCCAGCAGTTTGCGGGTTGCCCTCTACGAGCAGTACTTC. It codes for CASSLRVALYEQYF. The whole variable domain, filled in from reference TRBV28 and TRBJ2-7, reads DVKVTQSSRYLVKRTGEKVFLECVQDMDHENMFWYRQDPGLGLRLIYFSYDVKMKEKGDIPEGYSVSREKKERFSLILESASTNQTSMYLCASSLRVALYEQYFGPGTRLTVT.

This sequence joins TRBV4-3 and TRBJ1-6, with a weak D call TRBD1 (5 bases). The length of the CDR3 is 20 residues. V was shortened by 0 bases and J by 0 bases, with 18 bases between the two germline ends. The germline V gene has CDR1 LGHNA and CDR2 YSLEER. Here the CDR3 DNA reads TGCGCCAGCAGCCAAGATCATGAGAGGGGCCAGAGCTCCTATAATTCACCCCTCCACTTT. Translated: CASSQDHERGQSSYNSPLHF.

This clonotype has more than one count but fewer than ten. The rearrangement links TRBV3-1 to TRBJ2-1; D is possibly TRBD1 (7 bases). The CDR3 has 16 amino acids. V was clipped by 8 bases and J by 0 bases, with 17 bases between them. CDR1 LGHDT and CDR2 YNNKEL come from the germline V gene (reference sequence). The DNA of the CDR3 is TGTGCCAGCCTAGGGGGCGGGATGAGCTCCTACAATGAGCAGTTCTTC. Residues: CASLGGGMSSYNEQFF.

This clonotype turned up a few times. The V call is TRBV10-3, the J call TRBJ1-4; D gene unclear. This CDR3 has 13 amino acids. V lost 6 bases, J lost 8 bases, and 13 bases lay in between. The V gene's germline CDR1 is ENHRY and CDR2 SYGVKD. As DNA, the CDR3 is TGTGCCATCAGGACGGATATTTCGGAAAAACTGTTTTTT. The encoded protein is CAIRTDISEKLFF.

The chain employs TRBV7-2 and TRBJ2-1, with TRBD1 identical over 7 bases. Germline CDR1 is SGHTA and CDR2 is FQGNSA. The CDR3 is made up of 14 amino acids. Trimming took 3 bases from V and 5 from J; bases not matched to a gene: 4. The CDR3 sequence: CASSFRQGNNEQFF. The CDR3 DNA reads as TGTGCCAGCAGCTTCCGACAGGGTAACAATGAGCAGTTCTTC. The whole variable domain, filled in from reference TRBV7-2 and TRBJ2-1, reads GAGVSQSPSNKVTEKGKDVELRCDPISGHTALYWYRQSLGQGLEFLIYFQGNSAPDKSGLPSDRFSAERTGGSVSTLTIQRTQQEDSAVYLCASSFRQGNNEQFFGPGTRLTVL.

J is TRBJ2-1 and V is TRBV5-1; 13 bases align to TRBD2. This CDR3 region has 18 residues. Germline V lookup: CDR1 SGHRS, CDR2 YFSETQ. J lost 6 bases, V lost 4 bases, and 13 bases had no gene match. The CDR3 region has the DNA TGCGCCAGCAGCCTCCGGACTAGCGGGAGTAGGGAAGCCAATGAGCAGTTCTTC. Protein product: CASSLRTSGSREANEQFF.

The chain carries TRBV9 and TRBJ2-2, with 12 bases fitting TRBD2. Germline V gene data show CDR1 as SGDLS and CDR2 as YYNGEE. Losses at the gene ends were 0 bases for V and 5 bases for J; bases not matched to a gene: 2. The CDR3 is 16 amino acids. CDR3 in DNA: TGTGCCAGCAGCGTAGCTAGCGGGAGGGGAACCGGGGAGCTGTTTTTT. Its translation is CASSVASGRGTGELFF.

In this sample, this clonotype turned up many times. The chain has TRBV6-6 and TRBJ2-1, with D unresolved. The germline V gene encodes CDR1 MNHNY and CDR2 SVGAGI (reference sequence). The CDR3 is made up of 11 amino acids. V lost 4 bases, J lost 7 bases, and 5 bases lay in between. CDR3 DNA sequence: TGTGCCAGCAGTTCTACTAATGAGCAGTTCTTC. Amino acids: CASSSTNEQFF.

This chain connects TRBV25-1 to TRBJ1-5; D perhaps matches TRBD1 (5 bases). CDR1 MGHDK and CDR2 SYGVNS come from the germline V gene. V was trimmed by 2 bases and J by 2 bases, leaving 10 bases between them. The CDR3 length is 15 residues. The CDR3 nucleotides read TGTGCCAGCAGTGAACAGGGCAGAGGCAATCAGCCCCAGCATTTT. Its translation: CASSEQGRGNQPQHF.

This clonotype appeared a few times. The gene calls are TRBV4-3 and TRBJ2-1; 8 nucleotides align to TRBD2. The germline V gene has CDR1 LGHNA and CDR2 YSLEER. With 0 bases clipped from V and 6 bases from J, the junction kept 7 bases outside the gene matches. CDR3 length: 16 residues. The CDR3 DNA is TGCGCCAGCAGCCAAGATAGGCTAGCGGGTTTCAATGAGCAGTTCTTC. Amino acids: CASSQDRLAGFNEQFF.

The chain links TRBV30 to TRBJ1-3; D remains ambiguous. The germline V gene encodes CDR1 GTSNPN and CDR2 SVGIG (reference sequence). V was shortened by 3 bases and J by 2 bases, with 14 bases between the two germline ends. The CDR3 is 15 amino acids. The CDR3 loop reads CAWSGRLRPGNTIYF. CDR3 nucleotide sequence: TGTGCCTGGAGCGGCAGGCTGCGCCCTGGAAACACCATATATTTT.

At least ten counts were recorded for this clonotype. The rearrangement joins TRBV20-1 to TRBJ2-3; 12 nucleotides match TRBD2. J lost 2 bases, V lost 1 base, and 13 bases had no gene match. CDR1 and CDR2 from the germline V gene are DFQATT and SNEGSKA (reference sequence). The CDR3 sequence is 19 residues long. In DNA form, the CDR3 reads TGCAGTGCTAGAGGCCGACTAGCGGGAGAGCTGGGGCTCACAGATACGCAGTATTTT. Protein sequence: CSARGRLAGELGLTDTQYF.